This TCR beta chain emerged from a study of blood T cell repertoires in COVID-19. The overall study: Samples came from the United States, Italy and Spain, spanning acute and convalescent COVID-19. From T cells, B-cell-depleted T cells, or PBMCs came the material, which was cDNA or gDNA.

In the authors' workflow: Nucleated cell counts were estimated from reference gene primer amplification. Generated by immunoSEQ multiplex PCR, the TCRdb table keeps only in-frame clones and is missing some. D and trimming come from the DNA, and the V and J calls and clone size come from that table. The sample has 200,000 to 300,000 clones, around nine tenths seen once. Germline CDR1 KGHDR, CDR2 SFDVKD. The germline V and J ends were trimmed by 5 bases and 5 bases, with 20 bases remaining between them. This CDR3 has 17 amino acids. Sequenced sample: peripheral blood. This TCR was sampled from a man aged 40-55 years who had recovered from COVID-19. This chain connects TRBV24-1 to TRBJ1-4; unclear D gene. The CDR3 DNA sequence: TGTGCCACCAGTGCGATCCCCCTTCTGAACAGAAATGAAAAACTGTTTTTT. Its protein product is CATSAIPLLNRNEKLFF.